A selection of T cell receptor beta chains follows, all from one sample in a study of shared clonotypes between healthy human individuals. Sequenced by immunoSEQ multiplex PCR; TCRdb stores in-frame clones only, minus some. The repertoire has around 1.9 million clones, about 93% of them found once; the top ten carry around 1.7%. Sequenced material: naive CD8+ T cells from PBMCs. The receptors were gathered from a man aged 18 to 35 in good health. Some clones in this sample may be carry-over from other donors' samples. Each CDR3 is given with its conserved first and last residue. The D gene is left open where the match is weak. Not every row has a clone size; where given, it reads once, few, many or a size class.

>TRBD2|TRBJ2-7|TRBV7-9|.
TGTGCCAGCAGCTTCGGGGGGAGGAACTACGAGCAGTACTTC
CASSFGGRNYEQYF
>.|TRBJ2-7|TRBV2|.
TGTGCCAGCAGTGAAGCGCGGCAGGTCAACTACGAGCAGTACTTC
CASSEARQVNYEQYF
>.|TRBJ2-1|TRBV11-2|.
TGTGCCAGCAGCTTAGTACCGGGGCCAAACGACAATGAGCAGTTCTTC
CASSLVPGPNDNEQFF
>.|TRBJ2-7|TRBV6-6|.
TGTGCCAGCAGTGGAGGGGAGGCGGTTAAAGCCTACGAGCAGTACTTC
CASSGGEAVKAYEQYF
>TRBD1|TRBJ2-5|TRBV4-1|.
TGCGCCAGCAGCCAGGGGGACAGGGGTGAGACCCAGTACTTC
CASSQGDRGETQYF
>TRBD2|TRBJ2-1|TRBV27|.
TGTGCCAGCAGTTTATCGGCGCGGGAGGGCCAGTACAATGAGCAGTTCTTC
CASSLSAREGQYNEQFF
>.|TRBJ1-1|TRBV4-1|.
TGCGCCAGCAGCCATGAGATTGGGCAGCACACTGAAGCTTTCTTT
CASSHEIGQHTEAFF
>.|TRBJ2-6|TRBV6-1|once
TGTGCCAGCAGTGAAATAAACTTCTCTGGGGCCAACGTCCTGACTTTC
CASSEINFSGANVLTF
>.|TRBJ1-1|TRBV6-5|.
TGTGCCAGCAGTGAAACAGGGAGTACTGAAGCTTTCTTT
CASSETGSTEAFF
>TRBD1|TRBJ2-7|TRBV10-1|.
TGCGCCAGCAGTGTAGTCGGGACAGGCTACGAGCAGTACTTC
CASSVVGTGYEQYF
>TRBD2|TRBJ2-5|TRBV4-1|.
TGCGCCAGCAGCCAACTAGCGGGGGTTGGGAGATCAGAGACCCAGTACTTC
CASSQLAGVGRSETQYF
>.|TRBJ1-1|TRBV5-4|.
TGTGCCAGCAGCTTCACTGGGGTGAGGGCTGAAGCTTTCTTT
CASSFTGVRAEAFF
>TRBD2|TRBJ2-5|TRBV27|.
TGTGCCAGCAGTCCCTACGGACTAGCGGGGAGAGGGGGGTCCCAGTACTTC
CASSPYGLAGRGGSQYF
>.|TRBJ1-1|TRBV6-1|.
TGTGCCAGCAGTGTCAGTACGACAGGTTACACTGAAGCTTTCTTT
CASSVSTTGYTEAFF
>TRBD1|TRBJ2-1|TRBV5-1|once
TGCGCCAGCAGCTTGATCGGACAGGGGGAGGGCAATGAGCAGTTCTTC
CASSLIGQGEGNEQFF
>.|TRBJ1-3|TRBV28|.
TGTGCCAGCAGTTTCGAAAACACCATATATTTT
CASSFENTIYF
>.|TRBJ2-2|TRBV27|.
TGTGCCAGCAGTTCCTACTGGACTCCCGGGAACACCGGGGAGCTGTTTTTT
CASSSYWTPGNTGELFF
>.|TRBJ1-2|TRBV7-9|.
TGTGCCAGCAGCCAGTTCGACGGGAAGCATGGCTACACCTTC
CASSQFDGKHGYTF
>.|TRBJ1-2|TRBV27|.
TGTGCCAGCAGTTTAGGGACCAAAAGCGTTGGCTACACCTTC
CASSLGTKSVGYTF
>.|TRBJ2-7|TRBV10-3|.
TGTGCCACCCACGGGACTGGGGTCCCCGAGCAGTACTTC
CATHGTGVPEQYF
>TRBD2|TRBJ2-5|TRBV7-3|.
TGTGCCAGCAGCTTGTGGGGACTAGCAGAAAAAGAGACCCAGTACTTC
CASSLWGLAEKETQYF
>.|TRBJ1-2|TRBV30|.
TGTGCCTGGAGTGCCGGGCCTTTTTATGGCTACACCTTC
CAWSAGPFYGYTF
>.|TRBJ2-7|TRBV4-2|.
TGTGCCAGCAGCCAAGTTGGCTCTACAGGCTTCTACGAGCAGTACTTC
CASSQVGSTGFYEQYF
>TRBD2|TRBJ2-7|TRBV25-1|.
TGTGCCAGCAGTGAATCAAGCGGGAGGGGCTCCTACGAGCAGTACTTC
CASSESSGRGSYEQYF
>.|TRBJ2-7|TRBV4-3|.
TGCGCCAGCAGCCAAGTCACCGGGACTCCCTACGAGCAGTACTTC
CASSQVTGTPYEQYF
>.|TRBJ2-7|TRBV10-3|.
TGTGCCTCGAGCGCCGGGACTCAACCTTACGAGCAGTACTTC
CASSAGTQPYEQYF
>TRBD1|TRBJ1-2|TRBV2|.
TGTGCCAGCAGCAACCCCCGACTCGGGACAGAGAACTATGGCTACACCTTC
CASSNPRLGTENYGYTF
>.|TRBJ1-5|TRBV27|.
TGTGCCAGCGGGGGCGGACCTTATAGCAATCAGCCCCAGCATTTT
CASGGGPYSNQPQHF
>.|TRBJ2-2|TRBV7-9|.
TGTGCCAGCAGCTTAATCTCGGAGGGTTTGGACACCGGGGAGCTGTTTTTT
CASSLISEGLDTGELFF
>.|TRBJ2-5|TRBV27|.
TGTGCCAGCAGTCCTACCCGGGTATACCAAGAGACCCAGTACTTC
CASSPTRVYQETQYF
>TRBD2|TRBJ2-7|TRBV28|.
TGTGCCAGCGGTATTGCGACTAGCGGAATTTACGAGCAGTACTTC
CASGIATSGIYEQYF
>TRBD1|TRBJ1-1|TRBV5-8|once
TGTGCCAGCAGCTTCAGGGGGCGCCCCCTGGTCACTGAAGCTTTCTTT
CASSFRGRPLVTEAFF
>.|TRBJ2-7|TRBV30|.
TGTGCCTGGAGTGTGGGCAGCAGCTACGAGCAGTACTTC
CAWSVGSSYEQYF
>.|TRBJ2-1|TRBV28|.
TGTGCCAGCAGTTTAACCGGGACGAGGTACTACAATGAGCAGTTCTTC
CASSLTGTRYYNEQFF
>.|TRBJ2-7|TRBV27|.
TGTGCCAGCAGTCCGCTATCGAGAATAGGGCCCTACGAGCAGTACTTC
CASSPLSRIGPYEQYF
>.|TRBJ1-2|TRBV6-6|.
TGTGCCAGCAGTTCGCGACACGGGCAGGTTGGCTACACCTTC
CASSSRHGQVGYTF
>.|TRBJ2-5|TRBV27|.
TGTGCCAGCAGTTATGGTAGCGGATTGGAGGAGACCCAGTACTTC
CASSYGSGLEETQYF
>TRBD1|TRBJ1-2|TRBV6-5|.
TGTGCCAGCAGTCTACGTACAGGGGACTATGGCTACACCTTC
CASSLRTGDYGYTF
>.|TRBJ1-2|TRBV28|.
TGTGCCAGCAGTTCTACGGGCTTCGGTGGCTACACCTTC
CASSSTGFGGYTF
>.|TRBJ2-2|TRBV2|.
TGTGCCAGCAATGGAGGTCTCGCCACCGGGGAGCTGTTTTTT
CASNGGLATGELFF
>.|TRBJ2-6|TRBV30|.
TGTGCCTGGAGTGTGACTCCAGGGCCTTCTGGGGCCAACGTCCTGACTTTC
CAWSVTPGPSGANVLTF
>TRBD2|TRBJ2-3|TRBV19|.
TGTGCCAGTAGTGCACCGGGACTAGCGAGCACAGATACGCAGTATTTT
CASSAPGLASTDTQYF
>.|TRBJ1-5|TRBV27|few
TGTGCCAGCAGTTTGCAAGCTTGGGGCAATCAGCCCCAGCATTTT
CASSLQAWGNQPQHF
>TRBD1|TRBJ1-6|TRBV6-5|.
TGTGCCAGCAGTTGGACCGGGACAGGGCATTCACCCCTCCACTTT
CASSWTGTGHSPLHF
>.|TRBJ2-3|TRBV13|.
TGTGCCAGCAGGGACAGCTACACAGATACGCAGTATTTT
CASRDSYTDTQYF
>.|TRBJ2-1|TRBV15|.
TGTGCCACCAGTCGGCATCCCAATGAGCAGTTCTTC
CATSRHPNEQFF